The 20 T cell receptor beta chains listed next were all sequenced from one sample in a study of blood T cell repertoires in COVID-19. Assay used: immunoSEQ multiplex PCR; TCRdb lists only in-frame clones, some missing. The data show around 250,000 clones, about nine tenths seen once. The sample consisted of peripheral blood. These receptors all come from a man aged 55 to 69 with acute or convalescent COVID-19.

This clone was seen a few times. The chain combines TRBV10-3 with TRBJ1-6; 9 bases map to TRBD1. Germline V gives CDR1 ENHRY, CDR2 SYGVKD. The CDR3 consists of 15 residues. V lost 10 bases to trimming and J lost 6 bases; unmatched junction nucleotides: 10. Here the CDR3 DNA reads TGTGCCACCCGGGACAGGGAGGCTTCTAATTCACCCCTCCACTTT. This encodes CATRDREASNSPLHF.

The genes are TRBV15 and TRBJ1-5; 7 bases fit TRBD1. Germline trimming cut 1 base from V and 6 bases from J; bases unmatched to any gene: 9. CDR3 length: 16 amino acids. Germline lookup yields CDR1 LNHNV and CDR2 YYDKDF (reference sequence). Here the CDR3 reads CATSRAGGFRGQPQHF. CDR3 nucleotide sequence: TGTGCCACCAGCAGAGCAGGGGGTTTTAGAGGTCAGCCCCAGCATTTT.

The chain carries TRBV5-1 and TRBJ1-1, with D possibly being TRBD1 (6 bases). Germline CDR1 SGHRS, CDR2 YFSETQ. With 6 bases removed from V and 1 base from J, the gap between germline ends came to 16 bases. The CDR3 loop spans 15 amino acids. The chain's CDR3 is CASTAGGAWNTEAFF. The CDR3 DNA sequence: TGCGCCAGCACCGCGGGGGGGGCGTGGAACACTGAAGCTTTCTTT.

The chain joins TRBV6-2 or TRBV6-3 to TRBJ2-7; 12 bases line up with TRBD2. Germline trimming cut 6 bases from V and 3 bases from J; bases unmatched to any gene: 6. Germline V gene data show CDR1 as MNHEY and CDR2 as SVGEGT. The CDR3 consists of 15 residues. In DNA form, the CDR3 reads TGTGCCAGCAGACCTCCGGGACTAGCGGGCTACGAGCAGTACTTC. Encoded protein: CASRPPGLAGYEQYF.

On this clone: The same CDR3 can be traced to other DNA sequences in this sample. V and J are TRBV7-2 and TRBJ2-3; no clear D. There are 14 residues in the CDR3. CDR1 is SGHTA and CDR2 is FQGNSA in the germline V gene. The germline V and J ends were trimmed by 1 base and 0 bases, with 5 bases remaining between them. CDR3 loop: CASSLDRSTDTQYF. The DNA of the CDR3 is TGTGCCAGCAGCTTAGACAGAAGCACAGATACGCAGTATTTT.

The CDR3 loop is CASSLDSLAGYGNTIYF. CDR3 bases: TGTGCCAGCAGCTTAGATTCTCTCGCAGGGTACGGAAACACCATATATTTT. V is TRBV11-3 and J is TRBJ1-3, with D possibly being TRBD1 (5 bases). CDR3 length: 17 residues. CDR1 and CDR2 from the germline V gene are SGHNT and YENEEA. With 0 bases removed from V and 4 bases from J, the gap between germline ends came to 16 bases.

The rearrangement joins TRBV4-1 to TRBJ1-2; 8 nucleotides align to TRBD1. In germline, CDR1 is MGHRA, CDR2 YSYEKL. Trimming removed 0 bases from V and 6 bases from J; junction bases left unmatched: 9. The CDR3 extends over 16 amino acids. The CDR3, as DNA: TGCGCCAGCAGCCAAGAAGGGACAGGAGGGGTGAATGGCTACACCTTC. Protein: CASSQEGTGGVNGYTF.

In this sample, this clone turned up once. The chain carries TRBV10-2 and TRBJ1-4; D is unclear. The CDR3 length is 15 residues. Trimming took 9 bases from V and 7 from J, leaving 21 bases between them. Germline-derived CDR1 and CDR2 are WSHSY and SAAADI. The CDR3: CARVTRGSSSEKLFF. The DNA of the CDR3 is TGCGCCAGGGTAACGCGAGGGAGTTCGAGTGAAAAACTGTTTTTT.

V and J are TRBV7-3 and TRBJ2-2; TRBD2 matches at 8 bases. The ends lost 5 bases at V and 5 bases at J; junction bases unmatched: 13. Germline CDR1 and CDR2: SGHTA and FQGTGA. The CDR3 is 17 amino acids. The CDR3 nucleotides read TGTGCCAGCAGCCCCCGCGGGGTCGCGGGAGGAACCGGGGAGCTGTTTTTT. Translating it yields CASSPRGVAGGTGELFF. Supplemented by reference TRBV7-3 and TRBJ2-2, the full variable domain reads GAGVSQTPSNKVTEKGKYVELRCDPISGHTALYWYRQSLGQGPEFLIYFQGTGAADDSGLPNDRFFAVRPEGSVSTLKIQRTERGDSAVYLCASSPRGVAGGTGELFFGEGSRLTVL.

CDR3 region: CASSQVGPGQYQETQYF. The CDR3 DNA reads as TGTGCCAGCAGCCAAGTCGGACCGGGACAGTACCAAGAGACCCAGTACTTC. V gene TRBV3-1 (or the pseudogene TRBV3-2) combines with J gene TRBJ2-5, with 7 bases fitting TRBD1. There are 17 residues in the CDR3. Germline trimming cut 1 base from V and 0 bases from J; bases unmatched to any gene: 8. The germline CDR1 and CDR2 sequences are LGHDT and YNNKEL (reference sequence).

This chain joins TRBV4-3 and TRBJ1-5; D gene unclear. CDR1 is LGHNA and CDR2 is YSLEER in the germline V gene. The CDR3 is made up of 14 amino acids. V was clipped by 0 bases and J by 3 bases, with 6 bases between them. Written as DNA, the CDR3 is TGCGCCAGCAGCCAAGATAACAACAATCAGCCCCAGCATTTT. Residues: CASSQDNNNQPQHF.

This chain links TRBV9 with TRBJ2-7; the D gene is possibly TRBD2 (5 bases). Trimming took 2 bases from V and 0 from J, leaving 9 bases between them. The V gene's germline CDR1 is SGDLS and CDR2 YYNGEE. The CDR3 is made up of 14 amino acids. CDR3: CASSVDTSSYEQYF. CDR3 DNA sequence: TGTGCCAGCAGCGTCGACACTAGCTCCTACGAGCAGTACTTC.

The chain carries TRBV19 and TRBJ2-1; a possible D gene is TRBD2 (6 bases). CDR1 is LNHDA, CDR2 SQIVND, per germline (reference sequence). The CDR3 covers 15 residues. The V end was cut by 7 bases, the J end by 7 bases, with 20 bases between. The CDR3 spells CASKLSGPVPNEQFF. Here the CDR3 DNA reads TGTGCCAGTAAGTTAAGCGGGCCAGTTCCAAATGAGCAGTTCTTC.

The chain links TRBV6-2 or TRBV6-3 to TRBJ2-5; 7 positions agree with TRBD2. The junction had 8 bases not matched to a gene; V was cut back by 2 bases and J by 5 bases. The CDR3 totals 15 residues. CDR1 MNHEY and CDR2 SVGEGT come from the germline V gene. The CDR3 here is CASSYGAGEVETQYF. In DNA, the CDR3 is TGTGCCAGCAGTTACGGGGCGGGAGAGGTGGAGACCCAGTACTTC.

Written as DNA, the CDR3 is TGTGCCAGCAGCTTCGGTCAGGTCCTCAATCAGCCCCAGCATTTT. The encoded protein is CASSFGQVLNQPQHF. This chain connects TRBV5-8 to TRBJ1-5; D call uncertain. V gave up 2 bases and J gave up 3 bases, with 12 bases separating them. This CDR3 spans 15 amino acids. The germline CDR1 and CDR2 sequences are SGHTS and YDEGEE.

The V call is TRBV5-1, the J call TRBJ2-7; maybe TRBD1 (6 bases). This CDR3 comprises 14 residues. The V gene's germline CDR1 is SGHRS and CDR2 YFSETQ. V shed 3 bases and J shed 6 bases, with 16 bases lying between them. The CDR3 spells CASSYPSDSLEQYF. Written as DNA, the CDR3 is TGCGCCAGCAGCTACCCCTCGGACAGCCTCGAGCAGTACTTC.

CDR3 region: CASSPMGQGTNTEAFF. The CDR3 region has the DNA TGCGCCAGCAGCCCAATGGGACAGGGAACGAACACTGAAGCTTTCTTT. This chain links TRBV4-1 with TRBJ1-1; 9 bases match TRBD1. The J segment lost 1 base and the V segment lost 4 bases, leaving 7 bases of the junction unmatched. Germline V gives CDR1 MGHRA, CDR2 YSYEKL. This CDR3 is built from 16 residues.

J is TRBJ1-5 and V is TRBV4-1; 7 bases align to TRBD1. This CDR3 is built from 16 residues. The ends lost 0 bases at V and 6 bases at J; junction bases unmatched: 8. In germline, CDR1 is MGHRA, CDR2 YSYEKL. The chain's CDR3 is CASSQEARGSGQPQHF. The CDR3 coding sequence is TGCGCCAGCAGCCAAGAGGCCAGGGGGAGCGGTCAGCCCCAGCATTTT.

The chain employs TRBV11-2 and TRBJ2-7; TRBD2 is a possible D gene (5 bases). V lost 5 bases and J 1 base, leaving 9 bases between the germline ends. In germline, CDR1 is SGHAT, CDR2 FQNNGV. The CDR3 runs to 13 residues. The CDR3 here is CASSRGSSYEQYF. The CDR3 DNA reads as TGTGCCAGCAGCCGCGGGTCATCCTACGAGCAGTACTTC. Full variable domain (outside the CDR3, taken from reference TRBV11-2 and TRBJ2-7): EAGVAQSPRYKIIEKRQSVAFWCNPISGHATLYWYQQILGQGPKLLIQFQNNGVVDDSQLPKDRFSAERLKGVDSTLKIQPAKLEDSAVYLCASSRGSSYEQYFGPGTRLTVT.

This rearrangement joins TRBV10-3 to TRBJ2-2; the D gene is possibly TRBD2 (6 bases). Germline V gene data show CDR1 as ENHRY and CDR2 as SYGVKD. This CDR3 is built from 16 residues. V was shortened by 7 bases and J by 2 bases, with 17 bases between the two germline ends. DNA of the CDR3: TGTGCCATCATGGTAGCGGAGGGGCCAAACACCGGGGAGCTGTTTTTT. Translation gives CAIMVAEGPNTGELFF.